The table lists the clone carrying this T cell receptor beta chain with many counts. Its antigen is undetermined. The record originates from a study of shared clonotypes between healthy human individuals. Findings of the study overall: Sampling covered nothing but blood. Tissue TCR repertoires likely differ from those found in blood.

The protocol was immunoSEQ multiplex PCR, while the TCRdb copy is restricted to in-frame clones and leaves out a portion. The data show under 1,100,000 clones, about 84% seen once. The V and J ends lost 4 bases and 0 bases respectively, with 13 bases between them. Germline CDR1 LGHNA, CDR2 YNFKEQ. This CDR3 has 15 residues. The chain links TRBV4-2 to TRBJ2-7; D tentatively fits TRBD1 or TRBD2 (5 bases each). The sample comprised memory CD4+ T cells from PBMCs. Subset given: CD45RA-negative fraction. This receptor was obtained from a man between 18 and 35 years old in good health. Some clones in this sample may be carry-over from other donors' samples. This CDR3 reads CASSRPGTDSYEQYF. The CDR3 nucleotides are TGTGCCAGCAGCCGTCCCGGGACCGACTCCTACGAGCAGTACTTC.